This TCR beta chain came from a study of shared clonotypes between healthy human individuals. CD45RA-negative memory and CD45RA+ naive subsets were split from the CD4+ cells. Per the authors' pipeline: Junction-only sequences produced by ImmunoSEQ had no quality scores, so filtering differed. TCRdb's copy holds only in-frame clones and misses some; the assay was immunoSEQ multiplex PCR. D and trimming come from the DNA, and the V and J calls and clone size come from that table. Among about 1,500,000 clones listed, roughly 96% were seen once. V lost 2 bases and J 3 bases, leaving 35 bases between the germline ends. The CDR3 length is 22 residues. Germline V gene lookup returns CDR1 MDHEN and CDR2 SYDVKM.

The rearrangement uses TRBV28 and TRBJ2-7; D tentatively reads TRBD1 or TRBD2 (5 bases each). The receptor's source is a man aged 25 to 40 in good health. Sequencing was done on a sample of naive CD4+ T cells sorted from blood. Subset described: CD45RA+ positively selected. CDR3 residues: CASSLNPSLFDPRAKVHYEQYF. DNA for the CDR3: TGTGCCAGCAGTTTAAACCCTAGCCTCTTCGACCCCAGGGCGAAAGTTCACTACGAGCAGTACTTC. Variable domain in full (rest from reference TRBV28 and TRBJ2-7): DVKVTQSSRYLVKRTGEKVFLECVQDMDHENMFWYRQDPGLGLRLIYFSYDVKMKEKGDIPEGYSVSREKKERFSLILESASTNQTSMYLCASSLNPSLFDPRAKVHYEQYFGPGTRLTVT.